Only a few counts were recorded for the clone carrying this TCR beta chain. The V gene end was trimmed by 4 bases and the J gene end by 5 bases; junction bases not matched to a gene: 11. There are 18 residues in the CDR3. Germline lookup yields CDR1 MNHEY and CDR2 SVGEGT. The entry originates in a study of response to subunit inactivated influenza vaccine. TCRdb redid the calling of the RT-PCR reads with MiXCR, one entry per CDR3 protein. Of approximately 500,000 distinct CDR3 sequences in the sample, 10% to 15% are singletons; the top ten hold about an eighth. The sample here was PBMCs from blood, taken roughly 45 days after vaccination. The clonotype was recovered from a man aged 50 to 59 who received an inactivated influenza vaccine. The V gene is TRBV6-2 or TRBV6-3, the J gene TRBJ2-1; 13 nucleotides align to TRBD2. The CDR3 sequence is CASSSSLGTSGENNEQFF. The CDR3 region has the DNA TGTGCCAGCAGTTCCTCACTTGGGACTAGCGGGGAAAACAATGAGCAGTTCTTC.